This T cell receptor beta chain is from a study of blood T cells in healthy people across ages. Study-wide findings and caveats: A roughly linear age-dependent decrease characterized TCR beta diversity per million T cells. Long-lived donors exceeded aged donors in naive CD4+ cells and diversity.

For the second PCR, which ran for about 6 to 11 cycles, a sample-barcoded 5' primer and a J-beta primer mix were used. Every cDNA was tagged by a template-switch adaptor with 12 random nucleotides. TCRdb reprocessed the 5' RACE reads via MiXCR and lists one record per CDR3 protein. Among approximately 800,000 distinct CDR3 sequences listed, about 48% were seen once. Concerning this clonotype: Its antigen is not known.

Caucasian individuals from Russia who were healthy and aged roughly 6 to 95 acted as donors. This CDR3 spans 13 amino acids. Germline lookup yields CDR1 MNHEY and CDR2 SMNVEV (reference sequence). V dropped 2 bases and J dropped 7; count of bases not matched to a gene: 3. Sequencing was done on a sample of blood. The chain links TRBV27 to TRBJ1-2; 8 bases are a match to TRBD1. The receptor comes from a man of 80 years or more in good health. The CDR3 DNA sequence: TGTGCCAGCAGTTTACCCGGGACAGGTGGCTACACCTTC. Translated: CASSLPGTGGYTF.